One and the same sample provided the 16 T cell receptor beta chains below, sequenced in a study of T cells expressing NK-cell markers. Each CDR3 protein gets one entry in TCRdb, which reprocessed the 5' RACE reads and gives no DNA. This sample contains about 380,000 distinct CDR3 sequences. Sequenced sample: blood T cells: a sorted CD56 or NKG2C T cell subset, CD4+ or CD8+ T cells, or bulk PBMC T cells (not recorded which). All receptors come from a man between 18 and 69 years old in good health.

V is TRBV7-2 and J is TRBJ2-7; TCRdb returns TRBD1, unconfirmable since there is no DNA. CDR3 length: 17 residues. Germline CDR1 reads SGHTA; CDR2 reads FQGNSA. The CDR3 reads CASSSLLGGTGTYEQYF. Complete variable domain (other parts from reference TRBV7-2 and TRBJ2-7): GAGVSQSPSNKVTEKGKDVELRCDPISGHTALYWYRQSLGQGLEFLIYFQGNSAPDKSGLPSDRFSAERTGGSVSTLTIQRTQQEDSAVYLCASSSLLGGTGTYEQYFGPGTRLTVT.

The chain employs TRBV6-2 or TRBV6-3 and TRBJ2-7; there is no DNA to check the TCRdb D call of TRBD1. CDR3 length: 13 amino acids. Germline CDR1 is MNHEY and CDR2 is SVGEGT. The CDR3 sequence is CASKGQGAYEQYF.

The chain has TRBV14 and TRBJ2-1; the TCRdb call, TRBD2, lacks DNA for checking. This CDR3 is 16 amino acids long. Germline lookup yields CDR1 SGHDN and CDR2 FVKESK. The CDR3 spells CASSQTGRGTGNEQFF.

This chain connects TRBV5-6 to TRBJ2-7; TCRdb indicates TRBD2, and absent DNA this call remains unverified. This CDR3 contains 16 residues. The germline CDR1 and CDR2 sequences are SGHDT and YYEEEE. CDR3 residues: CASSDRRTWSSYEQYF.

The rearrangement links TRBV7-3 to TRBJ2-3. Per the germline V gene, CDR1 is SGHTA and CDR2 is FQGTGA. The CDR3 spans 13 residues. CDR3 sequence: CASRDLNTDTQYF.

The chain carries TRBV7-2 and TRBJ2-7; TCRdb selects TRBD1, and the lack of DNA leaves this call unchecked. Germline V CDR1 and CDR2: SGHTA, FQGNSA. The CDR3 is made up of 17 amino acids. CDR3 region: CASSSQWAGTSSYEQYF.

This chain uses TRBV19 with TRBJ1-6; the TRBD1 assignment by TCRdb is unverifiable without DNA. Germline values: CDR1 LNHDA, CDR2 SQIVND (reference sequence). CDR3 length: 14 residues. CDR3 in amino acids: CASSPEGANSPLHF.

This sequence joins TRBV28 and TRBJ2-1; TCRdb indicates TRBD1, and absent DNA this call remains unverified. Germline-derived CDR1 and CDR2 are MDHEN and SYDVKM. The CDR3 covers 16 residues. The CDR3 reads CASSPLSGESYNEQFF. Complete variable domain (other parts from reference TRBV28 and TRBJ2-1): DVKVTQSSRYLVKRTGEKVFLECVQDMDHENMFWYRQDPGLGLRLIYFSYDVKMKEKGDIPEGYSVSREKKERFSLILESASTNQTSMYLCASSPLSGESYNEQFFGPGTRLTVL.

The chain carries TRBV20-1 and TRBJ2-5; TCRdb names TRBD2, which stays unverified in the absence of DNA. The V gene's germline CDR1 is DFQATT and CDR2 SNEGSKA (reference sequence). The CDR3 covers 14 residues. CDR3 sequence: CSARTSGGGSAQYF.

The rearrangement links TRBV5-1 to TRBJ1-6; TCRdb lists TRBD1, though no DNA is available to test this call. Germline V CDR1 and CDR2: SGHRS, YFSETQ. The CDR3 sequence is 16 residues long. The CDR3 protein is CASSRRTGAYNSPLHF. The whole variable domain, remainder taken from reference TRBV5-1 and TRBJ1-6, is KAGVTQTPRYLIKTRGQQVTLSCSPISGHRSVSWYQQTPGQGLQFLFEYFSETQRNKGNFPGRFSGRQFSNSRSEMNVSTLELGDSALYLCASSRRTGAYNSPLHFGNGTRLTVT.

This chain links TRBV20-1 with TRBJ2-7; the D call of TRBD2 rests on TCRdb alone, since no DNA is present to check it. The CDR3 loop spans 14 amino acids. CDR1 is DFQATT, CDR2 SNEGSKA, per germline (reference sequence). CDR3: CSARGTSGVYEQYF.

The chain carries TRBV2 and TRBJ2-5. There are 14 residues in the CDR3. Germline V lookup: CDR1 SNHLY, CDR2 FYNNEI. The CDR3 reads CASSVARHQTRWYF. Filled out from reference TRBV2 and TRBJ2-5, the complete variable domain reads EPEVTQTPSHQVTQMGQEVILRCVPISNHLYFYWYRQILGQKVEFLVSFYNNEISEKSEIFDDQFSVERPDGSNFTLKIRSTKLEDSAMYFCASSVARHQTRWYFGPGTRLLVL.

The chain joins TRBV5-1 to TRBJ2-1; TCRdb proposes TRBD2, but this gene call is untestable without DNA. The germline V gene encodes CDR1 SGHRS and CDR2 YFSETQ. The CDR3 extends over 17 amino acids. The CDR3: CASSVGTSGGVYNEQFF.

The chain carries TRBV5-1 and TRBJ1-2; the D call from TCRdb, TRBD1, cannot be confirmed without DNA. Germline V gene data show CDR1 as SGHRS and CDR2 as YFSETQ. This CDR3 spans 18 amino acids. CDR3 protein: CASSLMGMAPGTGYGYTF.

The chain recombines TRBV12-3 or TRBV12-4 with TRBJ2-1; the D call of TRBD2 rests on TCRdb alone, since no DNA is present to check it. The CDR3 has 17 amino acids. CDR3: CASRQTSGGVPYNEQFF.

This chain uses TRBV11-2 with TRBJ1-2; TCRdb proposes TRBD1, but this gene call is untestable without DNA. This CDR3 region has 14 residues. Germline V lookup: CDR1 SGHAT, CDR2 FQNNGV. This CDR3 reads CASSGRQLYYGYTF. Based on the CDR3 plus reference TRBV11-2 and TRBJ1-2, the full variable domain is EAGVAQSPRYKIIEKRQSVAFWCNPISGHATLYWYQQILGQGPKLLIQFQNNGVVDDSQLPKDRFSAERLKGVDSTLKIQPAKLEDSAVYLCASSGRQLYYGYTFGSGTRLTVV.